These T cell receptor beta chains were read from a single sample in a study of T cell changes during pregnancy in multiple sclerosis. Clones were read by immunoSEQ multiplex PCR, and TCRdb kept only the in-frame ones, dropping some. Here the sample spans about 120,000 clones, 90% to 95% being singletons. Sample: peripheral blood, taken before pregnancy. These TCRs come from a female donor with multiple sclerosis, enrolled in a pregnancy study. Both conserved end residues are part of each CDR3. Each record gives: CDR3 length, D gene, clone size, V gene, J gene, CDR3 protein, CDR3 DNA. D genes are given only for firm matches. Only part of the rows carry a size: once, few, many, or a class if the clone is expanded.

16	NA	NA	TRBV4-1	TRBJ1-1	CASSHPKGGGNTEAFF	TGCGCCAGCAGCCACCCCAAGGGGGGGGGTAACACTGAAGCTTTCTTT
14	TRBD2	NA	TRBV2	TRBJ2-1	CASGTTGGKNEQFF	TGTGCCAGCGGGACGACGGGAGGGAAGAATGAGCAGTTCTTC
13	NA	NA	TRBV2	TRBJ1-1	CASSSGGDTEAFF	TGTGCCAGCAGCTCTGGGGGGGACACTGAAGCTTTCTTT
15	NA	few	TRBV6-1	TRBJ1-1	CASSDRGGENTEAFF	TGTGCCAGCAGTGACCGGGGGGGAGAGAACACTGAAGCTTTCTTT
16	NA	NA	TRBV4-2	TRBJ1-3	CASSRPGQGSRNTIYF	TGTGCCAGCAGCCGACCCGGGCAGGGAAGCAGAAACACCATATATTTT
16	NA	NA	TRBV4-1	TRBJ2-7	CASSSQDSRSSYEQYF	TGCGCCAGCAGCTCGCAGGACAGTCGGAGCTCCTACGAGCAGTACTTC
15	TRBD2	NA	TRBV28	TRBJ2-7	CASSPPGTIYYEQYF	TGTGCCAGCAGTCCCCCCGGGACTATATACTACGAGCAGTACTTC
14	NA	NA	TRBV6-5	TRBJ2-7	CASSYSSGSYEQYF	TGTGCCAGCAGTTACTCCAGCGGGTCCTACGAGCAGTACTTC
20	TRBD1	NA	TRBV5-1	TRBJ1-4	CASSLVPRQGVPPTNEKLFF	TGCGCCAGCAGCTTGGTGCCCCGACAGGGGGTCCCCCCAACTAATGAAAAACTGTTTTTT
14	NA	NA	TRBV5-1	TRBJ2-3	CASSLLTGYSTQYF	TGCGCCAGCAGCCTGCTCACAGGGTACTCTACGCAGTATTTT
13	NA	NA	TRBV7-9	TRBJ1-2	CASSFGQRFGYTF	TGTGCCAGCAGCTTTGGACAGAGGTTTGGCTACACCTTC
17	NA	NA	TRBV7-9	TRBJ1-1	CASSWGSGGFMNTEAFF	TGTGCCAGCAGCTGGGGGAGCGGGGGTTTCATGAACACTGAAGCTTTCTTT
13	NA	NA	TRBV19	TRBJ1-1	CASSGGVNTEAFF	TGTGCCAGTAGTGGGGGGGTGAACACTGAAGCTTTCTTT
15	TRBD2	NA	TRBV4-1	TRBJ2-3	CASSNGLAGTDTQYF	TGCGCCAGCAGCAACGGACTAGCGGGCACAGATACGCAGTATTTT
14	NA	once	TRBV6-5	TRBJ2-7	CASSRQWGPPEQYF	TGTGCCAGCAGTAGACAGTGGGGCCCCCCTGAGCAGTACTTC
16	TRBD2	NA	TRBV28	TRBJ2-5	CASSFRAGGSQETQYF	TGTGCCAGCAGTTTCAGGGCGGGAGGGAGTCAAGAGACCCAGTACTTC
13	TRBD1	NA	TRBV6-5	TRBJ2-5	CATYRDSQETQYF	TGTGCCACCTACCGGGACAGCCAAGAGACCCAGTACTTC
17	TRBD1	NA	TRBV2	TRBJ2-5	CASTVLFRTGGGETQYF	TGTGCCAGCACCGTACTATTCCGGACAGGGGGAGGAGAGACCCAGTACTTC
13	NA	NA	TRBV30	TRBJ2-7	CAWSRGTDYEQYF	TGTGCCTGGAGTAGGGGCACTGATTACGAGCAGTACTTC
16	TRBD1	NA	TRBV2	TRBJ1-5	CASSEGLEGAFQPQHF	TGTGCCAGCAGTGAAGGGTTAGAGGGGGCCTTTCAGCCCCAGCATTTT
16	TRBD2	few	TRBV19	TRBJ2-2	CASRRTSGREGGELFF	TGTGCCAGTAGACGGACTAGTGGGAGGGAGGGCGGGGAGCTGTTTTTT
14	TRBD1	NA	TRBV18	TRBJ2-5	CASSRTSGGETQYF	TGTGCCAGCTCGCGTACTTCAGGGGGAGAGACCCAGTACTTC
16	TRBD2	NA	TRBV11-1	TRBJ2-5	CASSLVKTSRQETQYF	TGTGCCAGCAGCTTGGTCAAGACTAGCAGACAAGAGACCCAGTACTTC
13	NA	NA	TRBV6-5	TRBJ2-7	CASSIDSTYEQYF	TGTGCCAGCAGTATCGACAGCACCTACGAGCAGTACTTC
13	NA	NA	TRBV15	TRBJ1-1	CATSRDGDTEAFF	TGTGCCACCAGCAGAGACGGGGACACTGAAGCTTTCTTT